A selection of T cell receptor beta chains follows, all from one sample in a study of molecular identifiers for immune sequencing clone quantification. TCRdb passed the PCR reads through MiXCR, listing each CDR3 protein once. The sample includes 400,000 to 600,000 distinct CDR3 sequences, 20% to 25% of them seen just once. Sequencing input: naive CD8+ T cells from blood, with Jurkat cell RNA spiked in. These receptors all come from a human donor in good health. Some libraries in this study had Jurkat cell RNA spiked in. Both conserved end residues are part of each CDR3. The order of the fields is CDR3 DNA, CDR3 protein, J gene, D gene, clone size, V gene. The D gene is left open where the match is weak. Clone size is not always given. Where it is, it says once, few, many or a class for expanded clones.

TGCGCCAGCAGCCAGGACAGGGGGCAACACCAGCCCCAGCATTTT | CASSQDRGQHQPQHF | TRBJ1-5 | TRBD1 | few | TRBV4-1
TGTGCCAGCAGCCTGGGCGATGGGTCAGACTCCTACGAGCAGTACTTC | CASSLGDGSDSYEQYF | TRBJ2-7 | NA | NA | TRBV7-9
TGTGCCAGCGGAGGAGCGACAGCTGCCTACGAGCAGTACTTC | CASGGATAAYEQYF | TRBJ2-7 | NA | NA | TRBV6-2/TRBV6-3
TGTGCCAGCAGCTCGCCGGGACTAGGGGGTTTGGGGTACGAGCAGTACTTC | CASSSPGLGGLGYEQYF | TRBJ2-7 | TRBD2 | NA | TRBV7-9
TGCAGTGCGACTCTTCAGAACTACGAGCAGTACTTC | CSATLQNYEQYF | TRBJ2-7 | NA | few | TRBV20-1
TGTGCCAGCAGGCGACGGGGACTAGCGGGGGGAAGCACAGATACGCAGTATTTT | CASRRRGLAGGSTDTQYF | TRBJ2-3 | TRBD2 | NA | TRBV3-1
TGCAGCGTTGAAGTGGCTAGTGGCTTCGTCGGGGAGCTGTTTTTT | CSVEVASGFVGELFF | TRBJ2-2 | NA | many | TRBV29-1
TGTGCCAGCAGTGATGGGACAGGGGTTAAGTACGAGCAGTACTTC | CASSDGTGVKYEQYF | TRBJ2-7 | TRBD1 | NA | TRBV6-1
TGCGCCAGCAGCCAGGACAGGGGCACAGATACGCAGTATTTT | CASSQDRGTDTQYF | TRBJ2-3 | TRBD1 | many | TRBV4-3
TGCGCCAGCAGCTCGACAGGGCCTCGTACAGATACGCAGTATTTT | CASSSTGPRTDTQYF | TRBJ2-3 | TRBD1 | many | TRBV4-1
TGTGCCAGCTCCTCCGGGACCACCCCTTCGGGGGATACGCAGTATTTT | CASSSGTTPSGDTQYF | TRBJ2-3 | NA | many | TRBV5-4
TGTGCCAGCATCACCTCGTATAGGACTAGCTCCTACAATGAGCAGTTCTTC | CASITSYRTSSYNEQFF | TRBJ2-1 | TRBD2 | NA | TRBV12-3/TRBV12-4
TGCGCCAGCAGCTCTCAGGGAGGTTACGAGCAGTACTTC | CASSSQGGYEQYF | TRBJ2-7 | NA | many | TRBV4-1
TGTGCCAGTAGTATAGGGGACAGGGGGTCGAATCAGCCCCAGCATTTT | CASSIGDRGSNQPQHF | TRBJ1-5 | TRBD1 | few | TRBV19
TGTGCCAGCAGCGCAGGACAGGGTGTCACTGAAGCTTTCTTT | CASSAGQGVTEAFF | TRBJ1-1 | TRBD1 | few | TRBV13
TGTGCCAGCAGTGACTCCGGGACAGGGTTGAACACCGGGGAGCTGTTTTTT | CASSDSGTGLNTGELFF | TRBJ2-2 | TRBD1 | NA | TRBV6-4
TGTGCCAGCAGTTTATGGGACAGCCCCACAGATACGCAGTATTTT | CASSLWDSPTDTQYF | TRBJ2-3 | NA | many | TRBV28
TGTGCCTGGGGGGGACCACCATATAACTATGGCTACACCTTC | CAWGGPPYNYGYTF | TRBJ1-2 | NA | NA | TRBV30
TGTGCCAGCAGTCCTCAACTAGCGGAAAACACCGGGGAGCTGTTTTTT | CASSPQLAENTGELFF | TRBJ2-2 | TRBD2 | NA | TRBV28
TGCAGTGTCCTACCTACGGGGGCCGCCAATGGCTACACCTTC | CSVLPTGAANGYTF | TRBJ1-2 | NA | few | TRBV20-1
TGTGCCTGGAGTGTTTTAGCGGGAGGAGGAGAGACCCAGTACTTC | CAWSVLAGGGETQYF | TRBJ2-5 | TRBD2 | many | TRBV30
TGTGCCAGCCGCAAGTCAAATGAGCAGTTCTTC | CASRKSNEQFF | TRBJ2-1 | NA | NA | TRBV13
TGCGCCAGCAGCCTGGGGACATTAGGCAATCAGCCCCAGCATTTT | CASSLGTLGNQPQHF | TRBJ1-5 | NA | few | TRBV5-1
TGTGCCAGCAGCGTAACGGGACTAGTACACAATGAGCAGTTCTTC | CASSVTGLVHNEQFF | TRBJ2-1 | TRBD2 | NA | TRBV9
TGTGCCAGCAGTACGGGACAACCTACTGAAGCTTTCTTT | CASSTGQPTEAFF | TRBJ1-1 | NA | many | TRBV27
TGTGCCAGCAGCTACCCGACGGGAGGAGCAGATACGCAGTATTTT | CASSYPTGGADTQYF | TRBJ2-3 | TRBD2 | NA | TRBV13
TGCAGTGCTCGGGACGGGAGCAAGGGCGAGCAGTACTTC | CSARDGSKGEQYF | TRBJ2-7 | NA | NA | TRBV20-1
TGTGCCAGCAGTTACTTGGCAGGGGGGGCGAATGAGCAGTTCTTC | CASSYLAGGANEQFF | TRBJ2-1 | NA | NA | TRBV6-5
TGTGCCAGCAGCCAAAGTAACAGGGCAAACACTGAAGCTTTCTTT | CASSQSNRANTEAFF | TRBJ1-1 | NA | many | TRBV16
TGCGCCAGCAGCCAGAACCCTAGCGGTTACTCCTACGAGCAGTACTTC | CASSQNPSGYSYEQYF | TRBJ2-7 | TRBD2 | NA | TRBV4-1
TGTGCCAGCAGTTACTTGAAGCTAGCGGAAATCTCTGGGGCCAACGTCCTGACTTTC | CASSYLKLAEISGANVLTF | TRBJ2-6 | TRBD2 | NA | TRBV6-2/TRBV6-3
TGCGCCAGCAGTGGCTTAGCGGGGGGCTACACTGAAGCTTTCTTT | CASSGLAGGYTEAFF | TRBJ1-1 | NA | NA | TRBV10-2
TGTGCCTGGAGTGCCGACAGGGTTACTAATGAAAAACTGTTTTTT | CAWSADRVTNEKLFF | TRBJ1-4 | TRBD1 | NA | TRBV30
TGTGCCAGCAGTTTACCGGGGGTAGCGAACTATGGCTACACCTTC | CASSLPGVANYGYTF | TRBJ1-2 | NA | NA | TRBV12-3/TRBV12-4
TGCGCCAGCAGCCAAGATTTCGGACTAGCGGGAGGGGACGAGCAGTACTTC | CASSQDFGLAGGDEQYF | TRBJ2-7 | TRBD2 | NA | TRBV4-3
TGTGCCAGCAGGAGAGGGGAGGAAGAGACCCAGTACTTC | CASRRGEEETQYF | TRBJ2-5 | NA | NA | TRBV2
TGTGCCAGCAGCTTAGATTGGTTACACTTTGAAGCTTTCTTT | CASSLDWLHFEAFF | TRBJ1-1 | NA | few | TRBV11-2
TGTGCCAGCAGGGAGCAGGGAGGCGAGACCCAGTACTTC | CASREQGGETQYF | TRBJ2-5 | NA | many | TRBV6-1
TGTGCCAGCAGTTTATCGGCCCTAGCGGGAGCGTATGGTGAGCAGTTCTTC | CASSLSALAGAYGEQFF | TRBJ2-1 | TRBD2 | NA | TRBV27
TGTGCCAGCAGCCCAACAGGGACTAGCGGATTAGGCGGGGTCGAGCAGTACTTC | CASSPTGTSGLGGVEQYF | TRBJ2-7 | TRBD2 | NA | TRBV7-9
TGTGCCAGCAGCTTAAGGGGCAGAACTTTCATGGGAACCGGGGAGCTGTTTTTT | CASSLRGRTFMGTGELFF | TRBJ2-2 | NA | few | TRBV7-2
TGTGCCACCAGTGACGGTGAAAATGAGCAGTTCTTC | CATSDGENEQFF | TRBJ2-1 | NA | NA | TRBV24-1
TGCGCCAGCAGCCAAGAAGGACAGGGGGCAGATTTTAACCAGCCCCAGCATTTT | CASSQEGQGADFNQPQHF | TRBJ1-5 | TRBD1 | few | TRBV4-1
TGTGCCAGCAGTTTGGGACCGGGCTCCTACCACGAGCAGTACTTC | CASSLGPGSYHEQYF | TRBJ2-7 | NA | NA | TRBV12-3/TRBV12-4
TGTGCCACCAGCAGAACTTTAGCGGGAGGGCCGGGGAATGAGCAGTTCTTC | CATSRTLAGGPGNEQFF | TRBJ2-1 | TRBD2 | many | TRBV15
TGTGCCAGTAAACAGGGGTTCGGCGAGCAGTACTTC | CASKQGFGEQYF | TRBJ2-7 | TRBD1 | NA | TRBV19
TGTGCCAGCAGCTCTACCTTGGATACGCAGTATTTT | CASSSTLDTQYF | TRBJ2-3 | NA | many | TRBV11-2
TGTGCCAGCAGTTTGGCGGCAGGGGGAAACACCATATATTTT | CASSLAAGGNTIYF | TRBJ1-3 | NA | many | TRBV12-3/TRBV12-4
TGTGCCAGCAGTTACTCGATGACAGGGGTTGGAGTAGCTTTCTTT | CASSYSMTGVGVAFF | TRBJ1-1 | TRBD1 | few | TRBV6-2/TRBV6-3